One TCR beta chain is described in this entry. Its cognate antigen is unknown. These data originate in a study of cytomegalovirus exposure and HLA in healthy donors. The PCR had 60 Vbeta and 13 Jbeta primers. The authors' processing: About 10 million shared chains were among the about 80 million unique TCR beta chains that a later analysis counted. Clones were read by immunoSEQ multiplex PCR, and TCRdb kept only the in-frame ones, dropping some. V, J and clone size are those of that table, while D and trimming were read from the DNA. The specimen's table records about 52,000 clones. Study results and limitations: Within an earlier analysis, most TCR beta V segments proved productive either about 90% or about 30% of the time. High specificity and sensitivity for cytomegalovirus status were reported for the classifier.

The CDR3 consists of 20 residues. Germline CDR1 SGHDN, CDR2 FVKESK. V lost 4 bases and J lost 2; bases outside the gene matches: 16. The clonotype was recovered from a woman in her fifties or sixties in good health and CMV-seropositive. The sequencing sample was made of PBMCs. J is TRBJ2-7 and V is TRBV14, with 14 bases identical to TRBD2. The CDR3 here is CASSLQPGLAGVGEPYEQYF. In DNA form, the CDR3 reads TGTGCCAGCAGCCTCCAGCCGGGACTAGCGGGGGTGGGAGAGCCCTACGAGCAGTACTTC.